This TCR beta chain was sequenced during a study of cytomegalovirus exposure and HLA in healthy donors. Study-wide findings and caveats: Reportedly, TCR beta sequences accurately predicted HLA-A and HLA-B alleles in most subjects. The availability of immune exposure information extended only to CMV serostatus. Later analysis demonstrated an association between a missense DCLRE1C variant and TCR beta V- and J-gene trimming.

Donors showed nominal health when sampled, although they likely had unrecorded immune exposures. V dropped 6 bases and J dropped 4; count of bases not matched to a gene: 4. This CDR3 comprises 13 residues. Germline V gene lookup returns CDR1 MNHNY and CDR2 SVGAGI (reference sequence). 60 Vbeta and 13 Jbeta primers were used in PCR. Libraries were prepared by immunoSEQ multiplex PCR; TCRdb keeps only in-frame clonotypes and omits some of them. The sample contains 72,000 or so clones, about 74% of which appear only once. Concerning this clone: The antigen is undetermined.

The source of this sequence is a human donor in good health. The rearrangement uses TRBV6-6 and TRBJ2-7, with 9 positions matching TRBD2. The sample taken for sequencing was PBMCs. This CDR3 reads CASRSTSGYEQYF. The CDR3 coding sequence is TGTGCCAGCAGGTCGACTAGCGGATACGAGCAGTACTTC.